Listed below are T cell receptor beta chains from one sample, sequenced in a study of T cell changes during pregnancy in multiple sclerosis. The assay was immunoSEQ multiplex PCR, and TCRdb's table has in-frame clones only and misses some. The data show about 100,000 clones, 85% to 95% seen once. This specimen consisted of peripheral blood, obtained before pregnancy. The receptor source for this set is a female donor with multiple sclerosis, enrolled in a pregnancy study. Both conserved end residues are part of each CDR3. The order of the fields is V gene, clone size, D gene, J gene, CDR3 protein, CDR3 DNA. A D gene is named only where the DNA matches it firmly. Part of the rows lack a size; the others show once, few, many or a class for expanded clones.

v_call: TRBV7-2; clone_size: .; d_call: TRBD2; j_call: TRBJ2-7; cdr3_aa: CASSGWTGGVRYEQYF; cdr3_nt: TGTGCCAGCAGCGGTTGGACGGGAGGGGTTAGGTACGAGCAGTACTTC
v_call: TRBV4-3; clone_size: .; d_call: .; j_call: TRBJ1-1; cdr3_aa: CASSPGTLGTEAFF; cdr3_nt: TGCGCCAGCAGCCCCGGGACACTGGGGACTGAAGCTTTCTTT
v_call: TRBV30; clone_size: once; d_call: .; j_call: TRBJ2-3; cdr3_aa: CAWSPPQGGTQYF; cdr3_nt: TGTGCCTGGAGTCCTCCTCAGGGGGGTACGCAGTATTTT
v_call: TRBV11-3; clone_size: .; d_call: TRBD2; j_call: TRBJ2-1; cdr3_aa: CASSLGQGLAGVNEQFF; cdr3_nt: TGTGCCAGCAGCTTAGGTCAGGGACTAGCGGGAGTCAATGAGCAGTTCTTC
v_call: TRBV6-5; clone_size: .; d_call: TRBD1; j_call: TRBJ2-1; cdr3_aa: CASSGTADNEQFF; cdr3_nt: TGTGCCAGCAGTGGGACAGCGGACAATGAGCAGTTCTTC
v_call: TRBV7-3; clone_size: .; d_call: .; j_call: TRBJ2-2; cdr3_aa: CASSLIRGTGELFF; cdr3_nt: TGTGCCAGCAGCTTAATTCGGGGCACCGGGGAGCTGTTTTTT
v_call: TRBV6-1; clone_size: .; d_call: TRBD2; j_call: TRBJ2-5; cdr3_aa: CASMRLAGGLETQYF; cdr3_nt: TGTGCCAGCATGAGACTAGCGGGAGGGTTGGAGACCCAGTACTTC
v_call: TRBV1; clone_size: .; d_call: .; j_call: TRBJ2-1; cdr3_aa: CTSSPRTALNEQFF; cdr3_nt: TGCACCAGCAGCCCCAGGACAGCGCTGAATGAGCAGTTCTTC
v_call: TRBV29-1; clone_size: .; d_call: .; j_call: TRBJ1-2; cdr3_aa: CSVRDSRYGYTF; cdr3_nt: TGCAGCGTGCGCGACAGCCGCTATGGCTACACCTTC
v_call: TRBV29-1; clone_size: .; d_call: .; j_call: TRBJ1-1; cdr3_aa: CSGRGGDTEAFF; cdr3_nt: TGCAGCGGCAGAGGGGGGGACACTGAAGCTTTCTTT
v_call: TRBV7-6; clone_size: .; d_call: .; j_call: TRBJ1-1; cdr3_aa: CASSHSTGTEAFF; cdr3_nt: TGTGCCAGCAGCCATTCGACGGGCACTGAAGCTTTCTTT
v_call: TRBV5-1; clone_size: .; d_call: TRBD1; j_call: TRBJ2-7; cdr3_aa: CASKVGTGSLYEQYF; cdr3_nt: TGCGCCAGCAAAGTAGGGACAGGGTCTTTATACGAGCAGTACTTC
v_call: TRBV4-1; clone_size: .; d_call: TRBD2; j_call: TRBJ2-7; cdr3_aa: CASSPVGRGNEQYF; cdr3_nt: TGCGCCAGCAGCCCCGTCGGGAGGGGCAACGAGCAGTACTTC
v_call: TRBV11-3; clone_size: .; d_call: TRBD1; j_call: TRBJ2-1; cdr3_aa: CASSLDLGQGGNEQFF; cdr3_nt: TGTGCCAGCAGCTTAGATTTAGGACAGGGAGGAAATGAGCAGTTCTTC
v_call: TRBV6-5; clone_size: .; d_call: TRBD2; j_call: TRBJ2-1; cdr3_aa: CASSGTSGRADEQFF; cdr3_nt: TGTGCCAGCAGCGGGACTAGCGGGAGGGCCGATGAGCAGTTCTTC
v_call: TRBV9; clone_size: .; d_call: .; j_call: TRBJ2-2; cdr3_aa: CASGNSYPNTGELFF; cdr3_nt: TGTGCCAGCGGAAACAGCTATCCGAACACCGGGGAGCTGTTTTTT
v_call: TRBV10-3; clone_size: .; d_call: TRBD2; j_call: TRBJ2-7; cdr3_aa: CAISEPSGSYEQYF; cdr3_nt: TGTGCCATCAGTGAACCTAGCGGGAGTTACGAGCAGTACTTC
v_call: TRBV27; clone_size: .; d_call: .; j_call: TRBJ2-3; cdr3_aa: CASSLRLGGGVPSTDTQYF; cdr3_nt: TGTGCCAGCAGTTTACGCCTAGGTGGCGGGGTCCCTAGCACAGATACGCAGTATTTT
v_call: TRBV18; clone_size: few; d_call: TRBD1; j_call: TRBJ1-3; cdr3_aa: CASQTGQMGNTIYF; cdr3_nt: TGTGCCAGCCAGACGGGACAGATGGGAAACACCATATATTTT
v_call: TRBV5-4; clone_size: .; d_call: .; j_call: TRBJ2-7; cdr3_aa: CASSYVTGRSYEQYF; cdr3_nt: TGTGCCAGCAGCTACGTGACAGGCCGGTCCTACGAGCAGTACTTC
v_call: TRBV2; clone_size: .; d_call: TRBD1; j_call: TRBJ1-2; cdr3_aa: CASSSDRVTVNYGYTF; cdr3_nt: TGTGCCAGCAGCTCCGACAGGGTGACGGTAAACTATGGCTACACCTTC
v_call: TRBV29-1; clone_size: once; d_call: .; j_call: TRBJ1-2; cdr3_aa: CSTGEGSYGYTF; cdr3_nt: TGCAGCACGGGGGAGGGATCGTATGGCTACACCTTC